This T cell receptor beta chain was captured by sequencing in a study of CXCR3-negative and CXCR3-positive naive CD8 T cells. Study-level background: Sequencing gave 120 million to 150 million TRB reads overall, about 1.5 +/- 0.3 million per library. Study observations and caveats: Fresh PBMCs were used in most assays, and CXCR3 expression partially decreased after cryopreservation. Naive CXCR3-positive and CXCR3-negative cells shared similar TRBV-TRBJ usage, unlike memory cells.

Germline values: CDR1 MNHEY, CDR2 SMNVEV (reference sequence). The CDR3 contains 14 residues. The method, 5' RACE with UMI labels, was used to prepare the TRB cDNA libraries. TCRdb reanalyzed the 5' RACE reads and collapses them to one entry per CDR3 protein, without DNA. Recorded here are tens of thousands of distinct CDR3 sequences; the top ten clones represent roughly 15%. A word on this clonotype: Antigen specificity is unknown.

The sequenced sample consisted of memory CD8+ T cells from blood. This receptor was taken from a human donor in good health. Some clones in this sample may be carry-over from other donors' samples. The V call is TRBV27, the J call TRBJ1-1; the TRBD1 assignment by TCRdb is unverifiable without DNA. CDR3 loop: CASSLQGYNTEAFF.